The rows below give T cell receptor beta chains drawn from one sample of a study of blood T cell repertoires in COVID-19. Repertoires were generated with immunoSEQ multiplex PCR, while TCRdb's copy carries only in-frame clones and drops some. The sample lists about 140,000 clones, around nine tenths occurring once. The sample was peripheral blood. These receptors all come from a woman between 35 and 50 years old with acute or convalescent COVID-19. Both conserved end residues are trimmed from each CDR3. The order of the fields is J gene, V gene, CDR3 protein.

>TRBJ2-3|TRBV5-4
ASSRGTTDTQY
>TRBJ1-6|TRBV7-9
ASSHRPGQVNSPLH
>TRBJ2-5|TRBV6-6
ASRPGGAETQY
>TRBJ2-3|TRBV7-3
ATGQGERDTQY
>TRBJ1-3|TRBV19
ASSKQGSGNTIY
>TRBJ2-7|TRBV4-1
ASSQDRTSGFYEQY
>TRBJ2-7|TRBV2
ASTQSGSGEQY
>TRBJ1-3|TRBV29-1
SVESGVSGNTIY
>TRBJ2-1|TRBV4-1
ASSQVRTSSYNEQF
>TRBJ2-7|TRBV30
AWGPGTGASWQY
>TRBJ1-2|TRBV30
AWSGTDGYT
>TRBJ1-1|TRBV30
AWSAAGPPRGNTEAF
>TRBJ1-4|TRBV5-1
ASSRSPTNEKLF
>TRBJ2-1|TRBV5-4
ASSLGGSRLTYNEQF
>TRBJ1-2|TRBV5-4
ASSSLGAKGYT
>TRBJ1-6|TRBV30
ACHDRGRLINSPLH
>TRBJ1-1|TRBV19
ASSIMRGYTEAF
>TRBJ2-3|TRBV6-4
ASSVVAGGPPDTQY
>TRBJ1-5|TRBV7-9
ASSYGTGNNHQPQH
>TRBJ1-1|TRBV28
ASSFPGVSAF
>TRBJ1-2|TRBV2
ASRGDRGRDGYT
>TRBJ2-7|TRBV3-1/TRBV3-2
ASSPGGASLSYEQY
>TRBJ2-1|TRBV24-1
ATSDPGAGNEQF
>TRBJ1-1|TRBV28
ASREGGAKGNTEAF
>TRBJ1-2|TRBV5-6
ASSFMTGYT